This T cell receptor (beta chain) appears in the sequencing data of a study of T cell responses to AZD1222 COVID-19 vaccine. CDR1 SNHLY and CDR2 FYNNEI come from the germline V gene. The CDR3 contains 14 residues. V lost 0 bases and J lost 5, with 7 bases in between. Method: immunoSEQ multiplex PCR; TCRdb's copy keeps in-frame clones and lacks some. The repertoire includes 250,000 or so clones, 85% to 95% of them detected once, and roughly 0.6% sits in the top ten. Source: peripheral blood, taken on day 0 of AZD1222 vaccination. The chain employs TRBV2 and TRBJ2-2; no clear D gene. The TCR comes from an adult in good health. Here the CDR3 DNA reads TGTGCCAGCAGTGAAGCGGCTGTAACCGGGGAGCTGTTTTTT. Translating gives CASSEAAVTGELFF.